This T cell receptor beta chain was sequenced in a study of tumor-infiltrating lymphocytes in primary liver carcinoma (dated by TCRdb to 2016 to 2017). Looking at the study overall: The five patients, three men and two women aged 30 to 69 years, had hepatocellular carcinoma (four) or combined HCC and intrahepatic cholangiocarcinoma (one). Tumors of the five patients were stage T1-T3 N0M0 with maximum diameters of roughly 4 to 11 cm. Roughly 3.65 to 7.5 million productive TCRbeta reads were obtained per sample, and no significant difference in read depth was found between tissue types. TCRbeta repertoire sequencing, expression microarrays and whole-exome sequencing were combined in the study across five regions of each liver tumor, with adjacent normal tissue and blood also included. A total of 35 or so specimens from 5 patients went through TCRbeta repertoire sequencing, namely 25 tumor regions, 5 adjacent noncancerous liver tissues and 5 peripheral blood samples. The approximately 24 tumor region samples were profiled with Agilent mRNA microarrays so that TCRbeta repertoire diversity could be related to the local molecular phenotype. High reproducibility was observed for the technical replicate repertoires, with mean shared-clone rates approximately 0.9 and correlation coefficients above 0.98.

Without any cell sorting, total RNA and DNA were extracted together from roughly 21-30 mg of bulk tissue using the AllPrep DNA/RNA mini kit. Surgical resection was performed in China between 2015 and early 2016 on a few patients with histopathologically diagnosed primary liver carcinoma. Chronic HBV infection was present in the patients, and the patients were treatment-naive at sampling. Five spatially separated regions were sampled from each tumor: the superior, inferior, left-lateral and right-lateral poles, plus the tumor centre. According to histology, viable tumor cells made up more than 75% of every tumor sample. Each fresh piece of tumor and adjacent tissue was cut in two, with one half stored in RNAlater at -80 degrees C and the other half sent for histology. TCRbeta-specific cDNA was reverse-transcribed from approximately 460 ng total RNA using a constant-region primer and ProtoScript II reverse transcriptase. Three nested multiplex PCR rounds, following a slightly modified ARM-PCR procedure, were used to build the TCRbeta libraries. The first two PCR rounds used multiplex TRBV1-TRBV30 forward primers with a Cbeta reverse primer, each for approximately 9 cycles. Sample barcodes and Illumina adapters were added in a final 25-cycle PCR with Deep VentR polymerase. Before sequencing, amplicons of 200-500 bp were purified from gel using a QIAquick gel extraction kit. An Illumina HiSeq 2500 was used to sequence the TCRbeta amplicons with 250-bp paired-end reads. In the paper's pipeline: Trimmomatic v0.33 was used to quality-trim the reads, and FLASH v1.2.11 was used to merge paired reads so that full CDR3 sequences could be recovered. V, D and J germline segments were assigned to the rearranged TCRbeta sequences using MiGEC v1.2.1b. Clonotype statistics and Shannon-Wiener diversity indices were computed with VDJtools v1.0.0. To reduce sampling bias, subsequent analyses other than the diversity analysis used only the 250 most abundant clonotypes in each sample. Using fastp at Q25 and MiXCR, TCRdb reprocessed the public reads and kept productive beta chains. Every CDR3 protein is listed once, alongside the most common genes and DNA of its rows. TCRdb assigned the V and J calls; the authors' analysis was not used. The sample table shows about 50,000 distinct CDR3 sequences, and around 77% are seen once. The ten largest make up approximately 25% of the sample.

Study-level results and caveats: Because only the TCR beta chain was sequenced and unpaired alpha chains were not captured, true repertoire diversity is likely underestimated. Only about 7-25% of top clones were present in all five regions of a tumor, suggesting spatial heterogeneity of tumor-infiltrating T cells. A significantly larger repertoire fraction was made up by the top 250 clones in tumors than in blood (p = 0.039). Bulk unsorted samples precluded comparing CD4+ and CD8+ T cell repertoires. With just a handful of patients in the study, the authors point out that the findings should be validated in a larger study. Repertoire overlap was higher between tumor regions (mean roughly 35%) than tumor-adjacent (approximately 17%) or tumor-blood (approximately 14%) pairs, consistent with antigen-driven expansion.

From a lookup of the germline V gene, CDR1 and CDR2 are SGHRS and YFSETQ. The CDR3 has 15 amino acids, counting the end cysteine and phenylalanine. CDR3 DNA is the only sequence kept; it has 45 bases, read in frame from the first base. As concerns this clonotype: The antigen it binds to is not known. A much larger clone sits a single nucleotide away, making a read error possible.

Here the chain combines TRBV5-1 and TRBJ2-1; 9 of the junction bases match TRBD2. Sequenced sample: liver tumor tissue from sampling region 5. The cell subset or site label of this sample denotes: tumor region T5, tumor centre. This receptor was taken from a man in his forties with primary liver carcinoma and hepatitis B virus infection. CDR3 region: CASSPSSGRSYEQSF. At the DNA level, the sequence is TGCGCCAGCAGCCCTTCCAGCGGGAGGAGCTATGAGCAGTCCTTC.